This entry lists 27 T cell receptor beta chains sequenced from one sample in a study of CD8+ T cells in alopecia areata. Sequencing relied on a cDNA template that was reverse transcribed from extracted RNA. The table came from immunoSEQ multiplex PCR; TCRdb's copy has only in-frame clones and leaves some out. The sample holds some 19,000 clones; about 63% are singletons and the top ten take roughly 8.2%. The treatment here: oral pan-JAK inhibitor, 5-10 mg twice daily. Collected material from alopecia areata patients comprised lesional scalp punch biopsies and peripheral blood. Sequences were derived from skin, sampled at week 4, from a patient treated with tofacitinib. All receptors come from a human donor with alopecia areata.

This clone came up once. The chain links TRBV7-2 to TRBJ2-7; TRBD2 agrees at 7 bases. CDR3 length: 16 amino acids. The trim removed 1 base at V and 1 base at J, leaving 7 bases unmatched. Germline V gene sequence: CDR1 SGHTA, CDR2 FQGNSA. The CDR3 spells CASSLDGGGVSYEQYF. CDR3 DNA sequence: TGTGCCAGCAGCTTAGATGGCGGGGGAGTTTCCTACGAGCAGTACTTC.

This clone was observed a few times. V gene TRBV11-2 combines with J gene TRBJ2-1, with TRBD1 matching 9 bases. Germline CDR1 reads SGHAT; CDR2 reads FQNNGV. The V and J ends lost 6 bases and 6 bases, in that order; junction bases with no gene match: 9. The CDR3 length is 15 residues. CDR3 coding DNA: TGTGCCAGCAGGTTTTACAGGGGGCAGGGCAATGAGCAGTTCTTC. It yields the protein CASRFYRGQGNEQFF. The entire variable domain, with the rest obtained from reference TRBV11-2 and TRBJ2-1, is as follows: EAGVAQSPRYKIIEKRQSVAFWCNPISGHATLYWYQQILGQGPKLLIQFQNNGVVDDSQLPKDRFSAERLKGVDSTLKIQPAKLEDSAVYLCASRFYRGQGNEQFFGPGTRLTVL.

The V call is TRBV28, the J call TRBJ1-3; TRBD1 is a possible D gene (5 bases). CDR3 size: 19 residues. Trimming took off 3 bases at V and 4 bases at J, with 25 bases between the two ends. Germline CDR1 MDHEN, CDR2 SYDVKM. CDR3 nucleotide sequence: TGTGCCAGCAGTTTCCTCAACTTAGGGAGACAGACTCTCGGAAACACCATATATTTT. Translated, it gives CASSFLNLGRQTLGNTIYF. The variable domain in full, with the rest retrieved from reference TRBV28 and TRBJ1-3, is DVKVTQSSRYLVKRTGEKVFLECVQDMDHENMFWYRQDPGLGLRLIYFSYDVKMKEKGDIPEGYSVSREKKERFSLILESASTNQTSMYLCASSFLNLGRQTLGNTIYFGEGSWLTVV.

This clone was seen more than once but under ten times. The chain has TRBV7-9 and TRBJ2-7; 7 nucleotides agree with TRBD1. The CDR3 totals 13 residues. CDR1 and CDR2 (germline): SEHNR, FQNEAQ (reference sequence). The V and J ends lost 3 bases and 2 bases, in that order; junction bases with no gene match: 1. The CDR3 DNA reads TGTGCCAGCAGCTTCGGACAGGCCTACGAGCAGTACTTC. This sequence encodes CASSFGQAYEQYF.

V and J are TRBV6-6 and TRBJ2-1; TRBD1 aligns across 8 bases. J gave up 9 bases and V 0 bases, and 4 bases lay outside the gene matches. Looked up from germline, CDR1 is MNHNY and CDR2 is SVGAGI (reference sequence). The CDR3 has 14 residues. As DNA, the CDR3 is TGTGCCAGCAGTTACTCGACAGGGGTAGTTGAGCAGTTCTTC. Amino acids: CASSYSTGVVEQFF.

The chain couples TRBV7-2 to TRBJ2-2; 7 positions agree with TRBD1. The CDR3 length is 16 residues. Germline V gene sequence: CDR1 SGHTA, CDR2 FQGNSA. V was pared by 4 bases and J by 3 bases, with 8 bases of the junction left unmatched. CDR3 sequence: CASSSRQGIDTGELFF. CDR3 coding DNA: TGTGCCAGCAGCTCCAGACAGGGTATCGACACCGGGGAGCTGTTTTTT.

This clone was detected only a few times. Germline and junction disagree at one end, which may indicate a read error. V and J are TRBV7-7 and TRBJ2-7, with 9 bases fitting TRBD1. CDR1 SSHAT and CDR2 FNYEAQ come from the germline V gene (reference sequence). The length of the CDR3 is 15 residues. CDR3 protein: CASSPTGGQGSEQYF. In DNA, the CDR3 is TGTGCTAGCAGCCCGACCGGGGGACAGGGTTCCGAGCAGTACTTC.

This clone has more than one count but fewer than ten. The chain recombines TRBV7-2 with TRBJ1-4; the match to TRBD1 covers 8 bases. This CDR3 region has 15 residues. V lost 7 bases, J lost 6 bases, and 10 bases stayed unmatched. Germline V lookup: CDR1 SGHTA, CDR2 FQGNSA. CDR3 sequence reads: CASTPGPGQDEKLFF. For the CDR3, the DNA is TGTGCCAGCACCCCCGGGCCGGGACAGGATGAAAAACTGTTTTTT.

V usage is TRBV6-5 and J usage is TRBJ2-3; D may be TRBD1 (5 bases). Between the trimmed V and J ends, which lost 6 bases and 6 bases, there was a span of 19 bases. CDR3 length equals 15 residues. CDR1 and CDR2 from the germline V gene are MNHEY and SVGAGI. The CDR3 spells CASRSGQGTVDTQYF. CDR3 DNA: TGTGCCAGCAGATCTGGGCAGGGAACCGTCGATACGCAGTATTTT.

The CDR3 bases are TGTGCCAGCATAAGGGAGCGGGGGGTCTCAAAGACCCAGTACTTC. Its translation: CASIRERGVSKTQYF. The rearrangement joins TRBV2 to TRBJ2-5, with TRBD2 matching over 9 bases. The CDR3 contains 15 residues. Germline CDR1 reads SNHLY; CDR2 reads FYNNEI. V lost 7 bases to trimming and J lost 6 bases; unmatched junction nucleotides: 12.

V and J are TRBV5-6 and TRBJ2-3; D not certain. This CDR3 is built from 19 residues. Germline values: CDR1 SGHDT, CDR2 YYEEEE. Between the trimmed V and J ends, which lost 2 bases and 1 base, there was a span of 23 bases. CDR3 amino acids: CASSLASRFLLHGTDTQYF. In DNA form, the CDR3 reads TGTGCCAGCAGCTTAGCAAGCAGGTTCCTTTTACATGGCACAGATACGCAGTATTTT.

The chain has TRBV27 and TRBJ1-2; D perhaps matches TRBD1 (6 bases). V lost 5 bases and J 8 bases, leaving 12 bases between the germline ends. The CDR3 contains 12 residues. Germline CDR1 MNHEY, CDR2 SMNVEV (reference sequence). The chain's CDR3 is CASSTGRGGYTF. CDR3 sequence (DNA): TGTGCCAGCAGTACAGGGAGGGGCGGCTACACCTTC.

By proportion, this clone is medium-sized. V is TRBV7-9 and J is TRBJ2-7, with D unresolved. V was trimmed by 5 bases and J by 6 bases, leaving 8 bases between them. There are 11 residues in the CDR3. Germline V CDR1 and CDR2: SEHNR, FQNEAQ (reference sequence). CDR3 coding DNA: TGTGCCAGCAGCGACGGGCCCGAGCAGTACTTC. This sequence encodes CASSDGPEQYF.

V is TRBV27 and J is TRBJ2-7; TRBD2 might be the D (7 bases). Per germline, CDR1 MNHEY and CDR2 SMNVEV (reference sequence). V lost 0 bases and J lost 2, with 20 bases in between. This CDR3 spans 18 amino acids. CDR3 protein: CASSLSPAGAGHTYEQYF. DNA of the CDR3: TGTGCCAGCAGTTTATCCCCCGCGGGGGCGGGGCACACCTACGAGCAGTACTTC.

This clone is categorized as large (0.1 to 1%). CDR3 coding DNA: TGTGCCAGCAGCCATGGGGACAGCCCCTACGAGCAGTACTTC. Its protein is CASSHGDSPYEQYF. The rearrangement uses TRBV7-9 and TRBJ2-7; the match to TRBD1 covers 7 bases. The CDR3 loop spans 14 amino acids. Trimming took 5 bases from V and 2 from J; bases not matched to a gene: 6. CDR1 is SEHNR and CDR2 is FQNEAQ in the germline V gene (reference sequence).

This chain uses TRBV5-4 with TRBJ2-7; 12 bases are shared with TRBD1. V lost 4 bases and J lost 7; bases outside the gene matches: 6. Germline assignment: CDR1 SGHNT and CDR2 YYREEE (reference sequence). This CDR3 spans 14 amino acids. CDR3 protein: CASSRDRGQLEQYF. CDR3 nucleotides: TGTGCCAGCAGCAGGGACAGGGGGCAACTTGAGCAGTACTTC.

As regards this clone: This specimen includes other DNA sequences encoding the same CDR3. This rearrangement joins TRBV6-5 to TRBJ2-7, with a possible D match to TRBD2 (7 bases). Germline CDR1 and CDR2: MNHEY and SVGAGI. Between the trimmed V and J ends, which lost 2 bases and 9 bases, there was a span of 14 bases. This CDR3 comprises 13 residues. The CDR3 sequence: CASSYGGAGVQYF. The CDR3 DNA follows: TGTGCCAGCAGTTACGGGGGGGCTGGGGTGCAGTACTTC.

The V gene is TRBV10-3, the J gene TRBJ1-2; 7 bases fit TRBD1. This CDR3 spans 12 amino acids. Germline V gene lookup returns CDR1 ENHRY and CDR2 SYGVKD. The junction had 6 bases not matched to a gene; V was cut back by 9 bases and J by 5 bases. For the CDR3, the DNA is TGTGCCATAACCGGGACAGATTATGGCTACACCTTC. It translates to CAITGTDYGYTF.

This chain links TRBV27 with TRBJ2-7; TRBD2 might be the D (6 bases). Germline V gene lookup returns CDR1 MNHEY and CDR2 SMNVEV (reference sequence). Trimming left V 11 bases short and J 6 bases short, with 23 bases between. There are 14 residues in the CDR3. The CDR3: CAVQDAGPLGEQYF. DNA for the CDR3: TGTGCCGTCCAGGATGCGGGGCCCCTTGGCGAGCAGTACTTC.

The gene calls are TRBV5-4 and TRBJ2-3; tentatively, D is TRBD1 (6 bases). Trimming stripped 0 bases from V and 1 base from J, with 18 bases between. The germline gives CDR1 SGHNT, CDR2 YYREEE (reference sequence). This CDR3 is 18 amino acids long. CDR3 region: CASSLGVWVAGGTDTQYF. The CDR3 DNA follows: TGTGCCAGCAGCTTGGGAGTATGGGTGGCAGGGGGCACAGATACGCAGTATTTT.

This clone was seen only a few times. The DNA of the CDR3 is TGTGCCATCAGTCCTCAGGGTTATGGCTACACCTTC. Its protein product is CAISPQGYGYTF. The genes are TRBV10-3 and TRBJ1-2; D might be TRBD1 (5 bases). V dropped 5 bases and J dropped 5 bases, with 9 bases sitting between them. CDR1 is ENHRY, CDR2 SYGVKD, per germline. The CDR3 contains 12 residues.

This clone turned up a few times. The chain is built from TRBV28 and TRBJ1-6, with D maybe TRBD1 (5 bases). Trimming removed 5 bases at V and 6 bases at J, with 23 bases between. This CDR3 comprises 18 residues. From germline, CDR1 is MDHEN and CDR2 SYDVKM. The CDR3 region has the DNA TGTGCCAGCAGTGAGGGGAGGGCCTTCAAGACGGGTAATTCACCCCTCCACTTT. It yields the protein CASSEGRAFKTGNSPLHF.

V gene TRBV10-3 combines with J gene TRBJ1-1; 8 bases are a match to TRBD1. Looked up from germline, CDR1 is ENHRY and CDR2 is SYGVKD. Unmatched junction bases numbered 9, after V lost 7 bases and J lost 5 bases. CDR3 length: 14 residues. Here the CDR3 reads CAITQTGVRTEAFF. The DNA for the CDR3 is TGTGCCATCACTCAGACAGGGGTTCGGACTGAAGCTTTCTTT.

This chain connects TRBV10-3 to TRBJ2-1; 7 nucleotides line up with TRBD2. Trimming at V came to 4 bases and at J to 5 bases, leaving 8 bases not matched to a gene. Germline V gene lookup returns CDR1 ENHRY and CDR2 SYGVKD. The CDR3 has 15 amino acids. The CDR3 protein is CAISVVGTIDNEQFF. The CDR3, as DNA: TGTGCCATCAGTGTTGTGGGGACTATTGACAATGAGCAGTTCTTC.

The chain has TRBV6-5 and TRBJ1-2; TRBD1 agrees at 8 bases. The CDR3 is made up of 15 amino acids. CDR1 and CDR2 from the germline V gene are MNHEY and SVGAGI. V shed 2 bases, J shed 8 bases, and the junction held 10 bases outside the gene matches. CDR3 sequence: CASSYHRTGTGGYTF. DNA of the CDR3: TGTGCCAGCAGTTACCATCGGACAGGGACTGGGGGCTACACCTTC.

This clone was detected a few times. This sequence joins TRBV28 and TRBJ1-1, with unresolved D. Germline V gives CDR1 MDHEN, CDR2 SYDVKM. The CDR3 is made up of 13 amino acids. Trimming took off 4 bases at V and 4 bases at J, with 10 bases between the two ends. CDR3 protein: CASSSRWRTEAFF. CDR3 nucleotides: TGTGCCAGCAGTTCCCGGTGGCGCACTGAAGCTTTCTTT.

The gene calls are TRBV19 and TRBJ2-2; TRBD2 matches 7 bases. CDR3 length equals 17 residues. Germline CDR1 and CDR2: LNHDA and SQIVND (reference sequence). V was pared by 6 bases and J by 7 bases, with 17 bases of the junction left unmatched. CDR3 DNA: TGTGCCAGTAGCTCTAGCCTCTGGGAGGGCCACGACGGGGAGCTGTTTTTT. The encoded protein is CASSSSLWEGHDGELFF.